This passage covers 30 T cell receptor beta chains from one sample sequenced in a study of CD8 T cells in ankylosing spondylitis. TCRdb used MiXCR to reprocess the 5' RACE reads, holding one entry per CDR3 protein. The table has about 150,000 distinct CDR3 sequences, about 7% seen once. Sequences were obtained from blood, either unsorted or a sorted T cell fraction (not recorded which). These receptors all come from a female donor with ankylosing spondylitis or in good health (not recorded which).

This clonotype came up many times. This chain links TRBV18 with TRBJ2-1; TRBD1 might be the D (6 bases). The V end lost 3 bases, the J end lost 8 bases, and 11 bases lay between the germline ends. Germline V gene lookup returns CDR1 KGHSH and CDR2 LQKENI. The length of the CDR3 is 13 residues. CDR3 sequence: CASSPNTGYEQFF. As DNA, the CDR3 is TGTGCCAGCTCACCCAATACAGGGTATGAGCAGTTCTTC.

This clonotype showed up many times. This chain links TRBV12-3 or TRBV12-4 with TRBJ2-3, with TRBD2 as a possible D gene (5 bases). Trimming took off 3 bases at V and 1 base at J, with 8 bases between the two ends. This CDR3 spans 14 amino acids. CDR3: CASSFAGRTDTQYF. CDR3 coding DNA: TGTGCCAGCAGTTTTGCGGGCCGCACAGATACGCAGTATTTT.

The V and J genes are TRBV5-5 and TRBJ2-5; D could derive from TRBD1 or TRBD2 (5 bases each). Germline CDR1 is SGHKS and CDR2 is YYEKEE (reference sequence). The CDR3 extends over 16 amino acids. The V gene lost 0 bases and the J gene lost 0 bases, with 12 bases spanning the gap. In nucleotides, the CDR3 is TGTGCCAGCAGCTTGGTATGGGGGTGGGACCAAGAGACCCAGTACTTC. Translation gives CASSLVWGWDQETQYF.

This clonotype was seen more than once but under ten times. The genes are TRBV7-2 and TRBJ1-1, with 7 bases identical to TRBD1. This CDR3 contains 17 residues. With V trimmed by 5 bases and J by 0 bases, 12 bases remained unmatched. Looked up from germline, CDR1 is SGHTA and CDR2 is FQGNSA. CDR3 protein: CASSQQGLGSMNTEAFF. The DNA of the CDR3 is TGTGCCAGCAGCCAACAGGGGCTAGGGTCCATGAACACTGAAGCTTTCTTT.

This clonotype has a count of ten or more. The chain uses TRBV24-1 and TRBJ2-1; 10 nucleotides align to TRBD2. J was trimmed by 6 bases and V by 4 bases; bases with no gene match: 8. This CDR3 has 16 residues. Germline V gene data show CDR1 as KGHDR and CDR2 as SFDVKD. CDR3 nucleotide sequence: TGTGCCACCAGTGAGTCCACTAGCGGGGATTTCAATGAGCAGTTCTTC. Its protein is CATSESTSGDFNEQFF.

The chain links TRBV7-2 to TRBJ2-5, with D unclear. This CDR3 region has 14 residues. Per germline, CDR1 SGHTA and CDR2 FQGNSA. Trimming removed 3 bases at V and 4 bases at J, with 12 bases between. The CDR3 DNA sequence: TGTGCCAGCAGCTTTGTTGGGGTCGGAGAGACCCAGTACTTC. Amino acids: CASSFVGVGETQYF.

The sample holds many counts of this clonotype. The chain couples TRBV7-2 to TRBJ2-3; 8 nucleotides line up with TRBD1. This CDR3 is built from 17 residues. J was trimmed by 2 bases and V by 4 bases; bases with no gene match: 11. CDR1 and CDR2 (germline): SGHTA, FQGNSA. The CDR3 spells CASSSGRRGRFTDTQYF. CDR3 in DNA: TGTGCCAGCAGCTCAGGACGCAGGGGGCGGTTCACAGATACGCAGTATTTT.

The V call is TRBV6-2 or TRBV6-3, the J call TRBJ1-2, with 9 bases that match TRBD1. This CDR3 has 14 residues. Germline CDR1 and CDR2: MNHEY and SVGEGT. Trimming cost V 7 bases and J 5 bases; bases outside gene matches: 8. This CDR3 reads CASNTRDREYGYTF. CDR3 nucleotide sequence: TGTGCCAGCAATACCCGGGACAGGGAGTATGGCTACACCTTC.

This clonotype was detected many times. The gene calls are TRBV6-2 or TRBV6-3 and TRBJ2-3; tentatively, D is TRBD2 (7 bases). Trimming took 6 bases from V and 5 from J, leaving 24 bases between them. Germline CDR1 MNHEY, CDR2 SVGEGT. CDR3 size: 17 residues. CDR3 amino acids: CASSYTSDVGGRDTQYF. The CDR3 nucleotides read TGTGCCAGCAGCTACACCTCGGATGTGGGGGGGCGAGATACGCAGTATTTT.

This chain joins TRBV5-5 and TRBJ2-5; D gene ambiguous. CDR1 and CDR2 (germline): SGHKS, YYEKEE (reference sequence). Deletions cut 0 bases from V and 4 bases from J, with 7 bases between. The CDR3 length is 13 residues. As DNA, the CDR3 is TGTGCCAGCAGCTTGGTCGTGGGAGAGACCCAGTACTTC. Amino acid sequence: CASSLVVGETQYF.

In its sample, this clonotype was seen many times. The J gene is TRBJ1-4, the V gene TRBV12-3 or TRBV12-4; 9 bases fit TRBD1. V dropped 7 bases and J dropped 7; count of bases not matched to a gene: 7. This CDR3 spans 14 amino acids. CDR3 coding DNA: TGTGCCAGCACCCCGGGGACAGGGAGTGAAAAACTGTTTTTT. It is translated as CASTPGTGSEKLFF.

The table lists this clonotype with a few counts. The J gene is TRBJ2-1, the V gene TRBV7-2; TRBD2 aligns across 8 bases. The CDR3 contains 17 residues. From germline, CDR1 is SGHTA and CDR2 FQGNSA. V was clipped by 3 bases and J by 4 bases; unmatched bases: 11. The CDR3 here is CASSFPLSGVSYNEQFF. In nucleotides, the CDR3 is TGTGCCAGCAGCTTCCCCCTTAGCGGGGTCTCTTACAATGAGCAGTTCTTC. Looking up the rest from reference TRBV7-2 and TRBJ2-1 gives the full variable domain: GAGVSQSPSNKVTEKGKDVELRCDPISGHTALYWYRQSLGQGLEFLIYFQGNSAPDKSGLPSDRFSAERTGGSVSTLTIQRTQQEDSAVYLCASSFPLSGVSYNEQFFGPGTRLTVL.

At least ten counts were recorded for this clonotype. The rearrangement links TRBV27 to TRBJ2-1, with a tentative D call TRBD1 (5 bases). The germline CDR1 and CDR2 sequences are MNHEY and SMNVEV (reference sequence). The length of the CDR3 is 15 residues. V was cut by 3 bases and J by 5 bases, with 14 bases left in between. The CDR3 sequence is CASSLGRGRDNEQFF. DNA for the CDR3: TGTGCCAGCAGTTTGGGGCGAGGCCGAGACAATGAGCAGTTCTTC.

This clonotype was found many times. This chain's CDR3 is CAGSSGRAGSGNTIYF. DNA for the CDR3: TGTGCCGGCTCCTCGGGAAGGGCTGGGTCTGGAAACACCATATATTTT. The V call is TRBV12-3 or TRBV12-4, the J call TRBJ1-3, with D unresolved. The CDR3 is made up of 16 amino acids. V was pared by 11 bases and J by 1 base, with 21 bases between.

This clonotype appeared many times. The chain links TRBV28 to TRBJ2-7; the D gene could be TRBD1 or TRBD2 (7 bases each). The CDR3 contains 15 residues. Germline CDR1 and CDR2: MDHEN and SYDVKM. The germline V and J ends were trimmed by 6 bases and 5 bases, with 20 bases remaining between them. CDR3 sequence: CASRFGTAGRNEQYF. The CDR3 bases are TGTGCCAGCAGATTTGGGACAGCCGGGAGGAACGAGCAGTACTTC.

This clonotype was picked up many times. This chain connects TRBV5-1 to TRBJ2-4, with a possible D match to TRBD1 (6 bases). V lost 4 bases and J 2 bases, leaving 22 bases between the germline ends. Germline V gives CDR1 SGHRS, CDR2 YFSETQ. This CDR3 is 18 amino acids long. The CDR3: CASSPTGTLLATKNIQYF. The CDR3 bases are TGCGCCAGCAGCCCAACCGGGACACTCCTAGCCACCAAAAACATTCAGTACTTC.

This clonotype has a count of ten or more. V is TRBV4-3 and J is TRBJ2-2, with D uncertain. This CDR3 has 15 residues. V was clipped by 2 bases and J by 3 bases, with 10 bases between them. Germline V gene data show CDR1 as LGHNA and CDR2 as YSLEER. For the CDR3, the DNA is TGCGCCAGCAGCCAACTGGGAAGAGACACCGGGGAGCTGTTTTTT. This encodes CASSQLGRDTGELFF.

This clonotype was observed at least ten times. The chain joins TRBV6-1 to TRBJ2-1; TRBD2 agrees at 9 bases. The CDR3 contains 16 residues. The V and J ends lost 7 bases and 10 bases, in that order; junction bases with no gene match: 17. The V gene's germline CDR1 is MNHNS and CDR2 SASEGT. The CDR3 DNA reads TGTGCCAGCACCGTCCGGTCTAGCGGGGCATTGGCCGAGCAGTTCTTC. Translating gives CASTVRSSGALAEQFF.

This clonotype showed up many times. The chain employs TRBV6-6 and TRBJ1-1; D might be TRBD1 (5 bases). The germline gives CDR1 MNHNY, CDR2 SVGAGI (reference sequence). V dropped 2 bases and J dropped 8 bases, with 6 bases sitting between them. CDR3 length: 11 amino acids. CDR3 sequence: CASSYGGEAFF. The CDR3 DNA reads as TGTGCCAGCAGTTACGGGGGGGAAGCTTTCTTT.

This clonotype has just a few counts. V is TRBV7-9 and J is TRBJ2-5, with 9 bases lining up with TRBD1. Germline trimming cut 5 bases from V and 3 bases from J; bases unmatched to any gene: 10. The CDR3 totals 16 residues. Per germline, CDR1 SEHNR and CDR2 FQNEAQ (reference sequence). CDR3 DNA sequence: TGTGCCAGCAGCCCTTCGGACAGGGGACCTAAAGAGACCCAGTACTTC. It codes for CASSPSDRGPKETQYF.

There are many counts of this clonotype. V and J are TRBV25-1 and TRBJ2-5, with D perhaps matching TRBD1 or TRBD2 (6 bases each). The germline V gene has CDR1 MGHDK and CDR2 SYGVNS. Trimming took 1 base from V and 2 from J, leaving 14 bases between them. This CDR3 contains 16 residues. The CDR3 spells CASSEFLAGTQETQYF. CDR3 coding DNA: TGTGCCAGCAGTGAATTCCTGGCGGGGACACAAGAGACCCAGTACTTC.

This clonotype came up many times. V and J are TRBV29-1 and TRBJ2-1, with 7 bases matching TRBD1. J was trimmed by 7 bases and V by 0 bases; bases with no gene match: 3. Germline values: CDR1 SQVTM, CDR2 ANQGSEA. CDR3 length: 13 residues. The CDR3 coding sequence is TGCAGCGTTGAAGAAGGGGGCAGAAATGAGCAGTTCTTC. This codes for CSVEEGGRNEQFF.

At least ten counts were recorded for this clonotype. The rearrangement uses TRBV12-3 or TRBV12-4 and TRBJ2-4; D gene uncertain. The germline V and J ends were trimmed by 7 bases and 0 bases, with 13 bases remaining between them. The CDR3 covers 15 residues. The CDR3 nucleotides read TGTGCCAGCACCTCCCTGACCTTAGCCAAAAACATTCAGTACTTC. Its translation is CASTSLTLAKNIQYF.

V is TRBV7-8 and J is TRBJ2-7; 7 bases map to TRBD2. Trimming at V came to 0 bases and at J to 3 bases, leaving 8 bases not matched to a gene. There are 16 residues in the CDR3. In germline, CDR1 is SGHVS, CDR2 FQNEAQ. CDR3 residues: CASSLALVAGYYEQYF. The CDR3 bases are TGTGCCAGCAGCTTAGCGCTGGTAGCGGGCTACTACGAGCAGTACTTC.

This clonotype was seen ten or more times. The chain is built from TRBV7-2 and TRBJ2-1; unclear D gene. Trimming stripped 5 bases from V and 2 bases from J, with 13 bases between. The CDR3 has 15 residues. Germline CDR1 is SGHTA and CDR2 is FQGNSA. Here the CDR3 DNA reads TGTGCCAGCAGCCTGAGTCATCGGGCCTACAATGAGCAGTTCTTC. Protein product: CASSLSHRAYNEQFF. Based on the CDR3 plus reference TRBV7-2 and TRBJ2-1, the full variable domain is GAGVSQSPSNKVTEKGKDVELRCDPISGHTALYWYRQSLGQGLEFLIYFQGNSAPDKSGLPSDRFSAERTGGSVSTLTIQRTQQEDSAVYLCASSLSHRAYNEQFFGPGTRLTVL.

This clonotype was detected ten times or more. This CDR3 reads CASSWTGMGEKLFF. The CDR3 bases are TGTGCCAGCAGTTGGACAGGGATGGGGGAAAAACTGTTTTTT. V is TRBV7-2 and J is TRBJ1-4; 8 nucleotides line up with TRBD1. CDR1 and CDR2 from the germline V gene are SGHTA and FQGNSA. V shed 6 bases and J 8 bases; nucleotides not matched to a gene: 8. The CDR3 has 14 residues.

This clonotype was observed many times. The chain uses TRBV9 and TRBJ1-2; D remains ambiguous. V shed 3 bases and J shed 4 bases, with 19 bases lying between them. CDR1 is SGDLS and CDR2 is YYNGEE in the germline V gene. This CDR3 is built from 16 residues. The CDR3 region has the DNA TGTGCCAGCAGCGGAGTAAGTGGCGGAAACTCCTATGGCTACACCTTC. Its translation: CASSGVSGGNSYGYTF.

This clonotype was counted ten times or more. The gene calls are TRBV12-3 or TRBV12-4 and TRBJ2-2; maybe TRBD2 (6 bases). With 7 bases removed from V and 5 bases from J, the gap between germline ends came to 14 bases. The CDR3 contains 14 residues. CDR3 nucleotide sequence: TGTGCCAGCAAACTAGGCGGAGGGACCGGGGAGCTGTTTTTT. Translating it yields CASKLGGGTGELFF.

At least ten counts were recorded for this clonotype. The gene calls are TRBV9 and TRBJ1-2; D possibly corresponds to TRBD1 (5 bases). The CDR3 loop spans 12 amino acids. V lost 3 bases and J 4 bases, leaving 7 bases between the germline ends. The germline gives CDR1 SGDLS, CDR2 YYNGEE. The DNA of the CDR3 is TGTGCCAGCAGCGCTGACAGCTATGGCTACACCTTC. Translated, it gives CASSADSYGYTF.

Many counts were recorded for this clonotype. This chain joins TRBV20-1 and TRBJ2-5, with D possibly being TRBD1 (6 bases). The CDR3 consists of 13 residues. CDR1 and CDR2 (germline): DFQATT, SNEGSKA (reference sequence). V was clipped by 5 bases and J by 3 bases, with 13 bases between them. CDR3 bases: TGCAGTGCTCCGGAAGGGGGAGAAGAGACCCAGTACTTC. It specifies CSAPEGGEETQYF.